This T cell receptor (beta chain) is from a study of cytomegalovirus exposure and HLA in healthy donors. Study in general: As an earlier analysis found, around 200 million T cells yielded fewer than 130 million unique TCR beta sequences. Study conclusions and caveats: Upon later analysis, TCR association rates were observed to vary by HLA locus, being highest for DRB1 and lowest for HLA-C. The study assumed roughly uniform donor sequencing depth for presence/absence analyses. In a later analysis, parvovirus B19, influenza, CMV and Epstein-Barr virus appeared linked to several top co-occurrence clusters.

Germline V gives CDR1 SGHAT, CDR2 FQNNGV. Trimming took 1 base from V and 2 from J, leaving 12 bases between them. The CDR3 loop spans 15 amino acids. The study ran its PCR with 60 Vbeta and 13 Jbeta primers. Assay used: immunoSEQ multiplex PCR; TCRdb lists only in-frame clones, some missing. The table has about 150,000 clones, around 80% seen once. Comment on this clone: Its matching antigen is unknown.

The clonotype was recovered from a woman aged 50 to 60 in good health and CMV-seropositive. The V and J genes are TRBV11-2 and TRBJ2-7; D is undetermined. Input material: PBMCs. The CDR3 nucleotides read TGTGCCAGCAGCTTAGGGCAGCCAGGTGCCTACGAGCAGTACTTC. It yields the protein CASSLGQPGAYEQYF.